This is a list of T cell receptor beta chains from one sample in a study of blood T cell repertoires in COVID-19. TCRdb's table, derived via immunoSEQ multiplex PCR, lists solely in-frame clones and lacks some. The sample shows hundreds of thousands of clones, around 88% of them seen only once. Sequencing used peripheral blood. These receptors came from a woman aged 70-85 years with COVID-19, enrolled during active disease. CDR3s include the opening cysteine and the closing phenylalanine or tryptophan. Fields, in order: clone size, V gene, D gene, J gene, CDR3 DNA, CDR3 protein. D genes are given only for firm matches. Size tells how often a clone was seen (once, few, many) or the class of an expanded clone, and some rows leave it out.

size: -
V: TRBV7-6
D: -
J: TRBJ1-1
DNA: TGTGCCAGCAGCTTAGAACAGAACACTGAAGCTTTCTTT
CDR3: CASSLEQNTEAFF

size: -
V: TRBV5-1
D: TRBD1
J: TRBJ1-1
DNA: TGCGCCAGCAGCTTGGACAGGGGGCCTGTTGAAGCTTTCTTT
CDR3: CASSLDRGPVEAFF

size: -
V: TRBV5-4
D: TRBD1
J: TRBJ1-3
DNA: TGTGCCAGCAGCTCCAATCGACAGGGGCGCACCATATATTTT
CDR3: CASSSNRQGRTIYF

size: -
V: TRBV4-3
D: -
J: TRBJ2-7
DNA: TGCGCCAGCAGCCAAGGATGGGGGGGACAAGTAACCTACGAGCAGTACTTC
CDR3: CASSQGWGGQVTYEQYF

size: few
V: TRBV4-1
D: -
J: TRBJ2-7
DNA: TGCGCCAGCAGCCAAGATTTGGGCACCTACGAGCAGTACTTC
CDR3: CASSQDLGTYEQYF

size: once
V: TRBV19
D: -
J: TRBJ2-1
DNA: TGTGCCAGTACTCTACAGATCCCCTACAATGAGCAGTTCTTC
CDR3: CASTLQIPYNEQFF

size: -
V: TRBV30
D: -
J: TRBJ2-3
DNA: TGTGCCTGGACCGAGGGTTCGTACAGTTGGGGAACAGATACGCAGTATTTT
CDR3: CAWTEGSYSWGTDTQYF

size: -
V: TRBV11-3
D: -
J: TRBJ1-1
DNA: TGTGCCAGCAGCTCCGGGCAGGGGTACACTGAAGCTTTCTTT
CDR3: CASSSGQGYTEAFF

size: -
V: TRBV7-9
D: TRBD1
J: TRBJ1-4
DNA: TGTGCCAGCAGCTTTCAGGGGGCAGGAGAAAAACTGTTTTTT
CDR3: CASSFQGAGEKLFF

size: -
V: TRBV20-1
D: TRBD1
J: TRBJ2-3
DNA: TGCAGTGCTGGTGCTACAGGGGGGAGCACAGATACGCAGTATTTT
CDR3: CSAGATGGSTDTQYF

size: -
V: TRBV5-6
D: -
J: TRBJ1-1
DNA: TGTGCCAGCAGCTGGAGAGTATTGAACACTGAAGCTTTCTTT
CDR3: CASSWRVLNTEAFF

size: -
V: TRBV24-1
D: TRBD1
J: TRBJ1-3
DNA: TGTGCCACCAGTGTCCCACCCGGGACAGGGAATGGAAACACCATATATTTT
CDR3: CATSVPPGTGNGNTIYF

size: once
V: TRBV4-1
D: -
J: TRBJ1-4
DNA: TGCGCCAGCAGCCAACCCCGGCGGGGAACTAATGAAAAACTGTTTTTT
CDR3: CASSQPRRGTNEKLFF

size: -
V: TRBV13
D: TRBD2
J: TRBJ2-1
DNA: TGTGCCAGCAGTTTAGCGGGGGGGCCTCCCTACCTTGAGCAGTTCTTC
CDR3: CASSLAGGPPYLEQFF

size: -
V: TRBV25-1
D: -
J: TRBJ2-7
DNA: TGTGCCAGCAGTGAATTAAGGGGCAGAACGTACGAGCAGTACTTC
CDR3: CASSELRGRTYEQYF

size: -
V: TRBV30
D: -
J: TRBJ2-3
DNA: TGTGCCTGGACTCAGGGGATGGGAGATACGCAGTATTTT
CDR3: CAWTQGMGDTQYF

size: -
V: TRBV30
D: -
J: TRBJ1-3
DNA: TGTGCCTGGAACCCGGGTACCTCTGGAAACACCATATATTTT
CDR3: CAWNPGTSGNTIYF

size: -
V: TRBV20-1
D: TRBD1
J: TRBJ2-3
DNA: TGCAGTGCTAGTCCCCCAGGGGGCCGGACAGGGGATCAGGGTACGCAGTATTTT
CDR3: CSASPPGGRTGDQGTQYF

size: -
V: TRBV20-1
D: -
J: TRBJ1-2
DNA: TGCAGTGCTCTAAACTATGGCTACACCTTC
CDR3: CSALNYGYTF

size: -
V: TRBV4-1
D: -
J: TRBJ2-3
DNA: TGCGCCAGCAGCCAAGATAACTACATCACAGATACGCAGTATTTT
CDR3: CASSQDNYITDTQYF

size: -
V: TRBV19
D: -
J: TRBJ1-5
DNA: TGTGCCAGTAGTATCTCAGGGAACGGCCAGCCCCAGCATTTT
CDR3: CASSISGNGQPQHF

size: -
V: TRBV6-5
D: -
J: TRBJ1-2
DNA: TGTGCCACCTCGAGGGGGGGAATACCCTATGGCTACACCTTC
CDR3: CATSRGGIPYGYTF

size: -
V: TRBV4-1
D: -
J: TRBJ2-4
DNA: TGCGCCAGCAGCCAGGACGGGGTAGCCAAAAACATTCAGTACTTC
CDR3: CASSQDGVAKNIQYF

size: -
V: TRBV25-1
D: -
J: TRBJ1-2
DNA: TGTGCCAGCAGTTCCCAAGACAGGAGCTATGGCTACACCTTC
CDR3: CASSSQDRSYGYTF

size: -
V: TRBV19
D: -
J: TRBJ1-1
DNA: TGTGCCAGTAGTATGGTCGGAGCAGCTTTCTTT
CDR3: CASSMVGAAFF

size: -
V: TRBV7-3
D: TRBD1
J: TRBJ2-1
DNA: TGTGCCAGCAGCCTCGTTTCGGAGCAGGGGGCTCACAATGAGCAGTTCTTC
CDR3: CASSLVSEQGAHNEQFF

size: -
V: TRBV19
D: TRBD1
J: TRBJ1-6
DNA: TGTGCCAGTACCCCTCGGACAGGGGGCGGAAATTCACCCCTCCACTTT
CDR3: CASTPRTGGGNSPLHF

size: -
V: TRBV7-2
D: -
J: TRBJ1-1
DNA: TGTGCCAGCAGCTTAGATAGGGAGGATGAAGCTTTCTTT
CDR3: CASSLDREDEAFF

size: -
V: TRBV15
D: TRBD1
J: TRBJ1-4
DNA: TGTGCCACCAGCACCGGGTCGGGGACAGGGGGTTCAAAACTGTTTTTT
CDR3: CATSTGSGTGGSKLFF

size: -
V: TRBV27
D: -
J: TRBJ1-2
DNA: TGTGCCAGCAGTGAACCGGGTTTGGCGGGGTACACCTTC
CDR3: CASSEPGLAGYTF

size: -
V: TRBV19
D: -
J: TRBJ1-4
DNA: TGTGCCAGTAGTACGGAGGGGCTCCTTAATGAAAAACTGTTTTTT
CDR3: CASSTEGLLNEKLFF

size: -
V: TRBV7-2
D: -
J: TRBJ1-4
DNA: TGTGCCAGCAGCTTAACACAAACCGGGGGATTAAAACTGTTTTTT
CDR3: CASSLTQTGGLKLFF

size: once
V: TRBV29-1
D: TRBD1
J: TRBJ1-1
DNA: TGCAGCGTTGAAGCCCAGCAGGACAGGGTAATGACTGAAGCTTTCTTT
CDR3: CSVEAQQDRVMTEAFF

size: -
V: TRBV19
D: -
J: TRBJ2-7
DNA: TGTGCCAGTAGCAAGTACCGGGATTTCGTGGAGCAGTACTTC
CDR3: CASSKYRDFVEQYF

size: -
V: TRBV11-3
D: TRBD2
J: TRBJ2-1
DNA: TGTGCCAGCAGCCGTAGCGGGATTTACAATGAGCAGTTCTTC
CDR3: CASSRSGIYNEQFF

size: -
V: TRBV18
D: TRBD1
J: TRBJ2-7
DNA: TGTGCCAGCTCACCCCCTCCGGGACAGACTTACGAGCAGTACTTC
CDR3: CASSPPPGQTYEQYF

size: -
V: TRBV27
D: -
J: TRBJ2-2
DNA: TGTGCCAGCGGGCCGAACACCGGGGAGCTGTTTTTT
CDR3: CASGPNTGELFF

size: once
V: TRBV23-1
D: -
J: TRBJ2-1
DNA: TGCGCCACCCACCGCTCAACAGGGAAAACCTACAATGAGCAGTTCTTC
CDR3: CATHRSTGKTYNEQFF

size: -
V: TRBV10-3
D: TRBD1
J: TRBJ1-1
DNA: TGTGCCATCAGCGACAGGGGAGGCGGCACTGAAGCTTTCTTT
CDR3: CAISDRGGGTEAFF

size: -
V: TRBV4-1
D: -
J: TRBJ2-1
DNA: TGCGCCAGCAGCCAAGATGAGACCTACAATGAGCAGTTCTTC
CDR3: CASSQDETYNEQFF

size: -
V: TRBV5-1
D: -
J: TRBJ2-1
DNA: TGCGCCAGCAGCTTCACATCGAATGAGCAGTTCTTC
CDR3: CASSFTSNEQFF

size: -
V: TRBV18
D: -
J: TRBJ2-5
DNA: TGTGCCAGCTCACCATTGGCAGGCGAGACCCAGTACTTC
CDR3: CASSPLAGETQYF

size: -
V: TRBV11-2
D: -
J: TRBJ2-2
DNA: TGTGCCAGCAGCTTTCTAGCCACCGGGGAGCTGTTTTTT
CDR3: CASSFLATGELFF

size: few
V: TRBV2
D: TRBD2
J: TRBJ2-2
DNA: TGTGCCAGCAGTAAGGGACTAGACTACACCGGGGAGCTGTTTTTT
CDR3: CASSKGLDYTGELFF